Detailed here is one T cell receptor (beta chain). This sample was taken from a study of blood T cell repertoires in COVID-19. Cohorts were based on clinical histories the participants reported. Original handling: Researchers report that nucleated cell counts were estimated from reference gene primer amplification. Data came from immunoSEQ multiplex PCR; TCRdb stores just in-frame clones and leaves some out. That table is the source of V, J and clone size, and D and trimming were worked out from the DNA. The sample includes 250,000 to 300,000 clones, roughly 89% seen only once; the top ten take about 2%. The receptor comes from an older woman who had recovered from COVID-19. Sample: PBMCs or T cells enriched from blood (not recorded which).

The CDR3 DNA reads as TGTGCCAGCACCCGGACTAGCGGGGATTGGGATACGCAGTATTTT. Translating gives CASTRTSGDWDTQYF. This rearrangement joins TRBV6-4 to TRBJ2-3; 12 nucleotides line up with TRBD2. Trimming removed 7 bases from V and 6 bases from J; junction bases left unmatched: 8. This CDR3 is 15 amino acids long. Looked up from germline, CDR1 is MRHNA and CDR2 is SNTAGT.